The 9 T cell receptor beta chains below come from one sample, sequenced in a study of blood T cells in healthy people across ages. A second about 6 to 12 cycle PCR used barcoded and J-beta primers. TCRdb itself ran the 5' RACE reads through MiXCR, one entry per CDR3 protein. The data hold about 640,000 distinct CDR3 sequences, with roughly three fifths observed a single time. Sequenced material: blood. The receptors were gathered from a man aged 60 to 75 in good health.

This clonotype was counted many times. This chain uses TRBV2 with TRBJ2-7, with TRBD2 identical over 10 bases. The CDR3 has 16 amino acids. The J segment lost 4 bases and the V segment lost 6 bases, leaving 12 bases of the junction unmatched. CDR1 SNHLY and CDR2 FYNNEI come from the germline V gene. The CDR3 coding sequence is TGTGCCAGCAGCCCCGAGGGAGCGGGGGGGCGTTACGAGCAGTACTTC. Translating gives CASSPEGAGGRYEQYF.

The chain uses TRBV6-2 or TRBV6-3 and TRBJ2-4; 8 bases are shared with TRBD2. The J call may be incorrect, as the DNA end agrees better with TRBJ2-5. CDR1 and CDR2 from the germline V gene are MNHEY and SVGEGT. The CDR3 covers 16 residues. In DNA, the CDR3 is TGTGCCAGCAGTTACTCGTCTAGCGGGCATCAAGAGACCCAGTACTTC. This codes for CASSYSSSGHQETQYF.

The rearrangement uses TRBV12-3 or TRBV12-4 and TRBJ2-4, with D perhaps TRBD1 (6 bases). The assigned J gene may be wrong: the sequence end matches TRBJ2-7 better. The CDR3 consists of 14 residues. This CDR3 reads CASRPGHKSYEQYF. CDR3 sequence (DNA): TGTGCCAGCAGGCCGGGACACAAAAGCTACGAGCAGTACTTC.

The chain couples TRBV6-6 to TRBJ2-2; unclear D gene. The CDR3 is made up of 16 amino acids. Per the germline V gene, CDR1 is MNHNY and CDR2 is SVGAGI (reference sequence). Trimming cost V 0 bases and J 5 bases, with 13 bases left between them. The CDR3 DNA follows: TGTGCCAGCAGTTACTCGAAGACTCGACCGACCGGGGAGCTGTTTTTT. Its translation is CASSYSKTRPTGELFF.

The CDR3 sequence is CSARPTSTDTQYF. The CDR3 DNA is TGCAGTGCTAGACCCACTAGCACAGATACGCAGTATTTT. The V gene is TRBV20-1, the J gene TRBJ2-3; D remains ambiguous. This CDR3 is 13 amino acids long. Germline V gives CDR1 DFQATT, CDR2 SNEGSKA (reference sequence). V was shortened by 2 bases and J by 0 bases, with 6 bases between the two germline ends.

The CDR3 sequence: CASSSGGQGSYEQYF. CDR3 coding DNA: TGTGCCAGCAGTTCCGGGGGACAGGGATCCTACGAGCAGTACTTC. The V call is TRBV6-5, the J call TRBJ2-7, with 9 nucleotides matching TRBD1. This CDR3 is built from 15 residues. V shed 4 bases, J shed 1 base, and the junction held 5 bases outside the gene matches. Germline V lookup: CDR1 MNHEY, CDR2 SVGAGI.

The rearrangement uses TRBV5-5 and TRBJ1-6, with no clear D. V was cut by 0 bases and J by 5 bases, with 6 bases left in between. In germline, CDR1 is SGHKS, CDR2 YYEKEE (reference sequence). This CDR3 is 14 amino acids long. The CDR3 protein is CASSLGWDNSPLHF. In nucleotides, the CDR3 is TGTGCCAGCAGCTTGGGTTGGGATAATTCACCCCTCCACTTT.

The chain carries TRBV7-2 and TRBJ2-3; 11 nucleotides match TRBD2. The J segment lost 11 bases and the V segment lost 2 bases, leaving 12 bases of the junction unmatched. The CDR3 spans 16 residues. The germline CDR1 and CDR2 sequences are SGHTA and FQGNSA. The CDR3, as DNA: TGTGCCAGCAGCTTATGGCTAGCGGGGGGCTTCGGGCGGCAGTATTTT. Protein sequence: CASSLWLAGGFGRQYF.

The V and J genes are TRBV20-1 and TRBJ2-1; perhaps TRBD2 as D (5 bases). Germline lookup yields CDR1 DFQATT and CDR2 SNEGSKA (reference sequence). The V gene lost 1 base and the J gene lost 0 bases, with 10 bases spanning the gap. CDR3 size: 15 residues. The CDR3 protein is CSARGAVSSYNEQFF. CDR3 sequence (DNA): TGCAGTGCTAGAGGAGCGGTGAGCTCCTACAATGAGCAGTTCTTC.